A single sample gave rise to the 18 T cell receptor beta chains below, sequenced in a study of blood T cell repertoires in COVID-19. Some clones are missing from TCRdb's copy, which holds only in-frame ones; the method was immunoSEQ multiplex PCR. Among approximately 150,000 clones listed, 60% to 85% were seen once. Sequences were obtained from peripheral blood. These receptors were collected from a woman in her sixties with COVID-19, enrolled during active disease.

V usage is TRBV7-3 and J usage is TRBJ2-3; 8 nucleotides match TRBD1. Trimming took 4 bases from V and 0 from J; bases not matched to a gene: 6. Germline V gene sequence: CDR1 SGHTA, CDR2 FQGTGA. The CDR3 spans 16 residues. In DNA, the CDR3 is TGTGCCAGCAGCTCGCGGACAGGGTCTAGCACAGATACGCAGTATTTT. Translating it yields CASSSRTGSSTDTQYF.

The chain couples TRBV10-3 to TRBJ1-2; 7 nucleotides agree with TRBD1. Germline CDR1 and CDR2: ENHRY and SYGVKD. CDR3 length: 14 residues. V gave up 0 bases and J gave up 5 bases; unmatched junction bases: 3. CDR3 sequence: CAISESGTDYGYTF. Written as DNA, the CDR3 is TGTGCCATCAGTGAGTCCGGGACAGATTATGGCTACACCTTC.

In its sample, this clone was seen a few times. V is TRBV7-3 and J is TRBJ2-3; TRBD2 agrees at 8 bases. V was pared by 1 base and J by 5 bases, with 5 bases of the junction left unmatched. CDR1 SGHTA and CDR2 FQGTGA come from the germline V gene. The CDR3 contains 15 residues. Written as DNA, the CDR3 is TGTGCCAGCAGCTTAATGGGACTAGTAGAAGATACGCAGTATTTT. It yields the protein CASSLMGLVEDTQYF.

The CDR3 protein is CASSGGLAGNYEQYF. The CDR3 DNA sequence: TGTGCCAGCAGCGGCGGACTAGCGGGAAATTACGAGCAGTACTTC. The chain links TRBV7-6 to TRBJ2-7; TRBD2 matches at 12 bases. CDR1 is SGHVS and CDR2 is FNYEAQ in the germline V gene. The CDR3 loop spans 15 amino acids. J gave up 4 bases and V 5 bases, and 6 bases lay outside the gene matches.

The CDR3 loop is CASSLGVARGQGGEQFF. The CDR3 region has the DNA TGTGCCAGCTCACTGGGAGTGGCGCGAGGACAGGGAGGTGAGCAGTTCTTC. V usage is TRBV18 and J usage is TRBJ2-1; 8 bases align to TRBD1. This CDR3 has 17 residues. Germline V lookup: CDR1 KGHSH, CDR2 LQKENI. V shed 4 bases, J shed 9 bases, and the junction held 17 bases outside the gene matches.

The rearrangement joins TRBV19 to TRBJ2-5; 8 bases align to TRBD1. V shed 5 bases, J shed 5 bases, and the junction held 4 bases outside the gene matches. The germline CDR1 and CDR2 sequences are LNHDA and SQIVND (reference sequence). The CDR3 totals 13 residues. CDR3 nucleotide sequence: TGTGCCAGTAGTCGGACAGGGATGGAGACCCAGTACTTC. It is translated as CASSRTGMETQYF.

The rearrangement uses TRBV7-6 and TRBJ2-5, with TRBD1 as a possible D gene (6 bases). V lost 5 bases to trimming and J lost 4 bases, with 23 bases between them. The CDR3 totals 17 residues. Germline V gene sequence: CDR1 SGHVS, CDR2 FNYEAQ. The CDR3 spells CASSPWTASRGTETQYF. The CDR3 DNA reads TGTGCCAGCAGCCCGTGGACAGCCTCTAGGGGGACAGAGACCCAGTACTTC.

The chain is built from TRBV2 and TRBJ2-1; 10 nucleotides match TRBD1. With 6 bases clipped from V and 4 bases from J, the junction kept 6 bases outside the gene matches. Per the germline V gene, CDR1 is SNHLY and CDR2 is FYNNEI. The CDR3 is 15 amino acids. Here the CDR3 DNA reads TGTGCCAGCAGATTGGACAGGGGGGGATACAATGAGCAGTTCTTC. It is translated as CASRLDRGGYNEQFF.

This clone is deemed medium-sized. This chain links TRBV6-5 with TRBJ2-1; no reliable D call. Germline lookup yields CDR1 MNHEY and CDR2 SVGAGI. Trimming stripped 0 bases from V and 0 bases from J, with 9 bases between. The CDR3 contains 16 residues. The CDR3 nucleotides read TGTGCCAGCAGTTACTCTCCGTTGAGCTCCTACAATGAGCAGTTCTTC. Translated: CASSYSPLSSYNEQFF.

The rearrangement links TRBV5-6 to TRBJ2-1, with 10 bases matching TRBD2. The CDR3 is 18 amino acids. Germline CDR1 reads SGHDT; CDR2 reads YYEEEE. J lost 2 bases, V lost 1 base, and 9 bases had no gene match. CDR3 sequence (DNA): TGTGCCAGCAGCTTGTCAATCTCCGGGACTAGCGCCTACAATGAGCAGTTCTTC. It specifies CASSLSISGTSAYNEQFF.

This chain joins TRBV11-2 and TRBJ2-2; D may be TRBD1 (6 bases). V was trimmed by 5 bases and J by 5 bases, leaving 18 bases between them. This CDR3 spans 16 amino acids. The germline gives CDR1 SGHAT, CDR2 FQNNGV. As DNA, the CDR3 is TGTGCCAGCAGCCCCGTGGGACAATTCGGGACCGGGGAGCTGTTTTTT. It codes for CASSPVGQFGTGELFF.

This chain joins TRBV4-3 and TRBJ2-3; 12 bases are a match to TRBD2. The CDR3 is made up of 18 amino acids. Germline V CDR1 and CDR2: LGHNA, YSLEER. V lost 2 bases, J lost 0 bases, and 6 bases stayed unmatched. The CDR3 loop is CASSQRRLAGGSTDTQYF. The DNA for the CDR3 is TGCGCCAGCAGCCAAAGACGGCTAGCGGGAGGGAGCACAGATACGCAGTATTTT.

The rearrangement uses TRBV19 and TRBJ2-3; 10 bases match TRBD2. This CDR3 has 18 residues. Germline trimming cut 4 bases from V and 5 bases from J; bases unmatched to any gene: 15. The V gene's germline CDR1 is LNHDA and CDR2 SQIVND (reference sequence). CDR3 sequence: CASSTRLAGLPGGDTQYF. DNA of the CDR3: TGTGCCAGTAGTACTCGACTAGCGGGCCTACCCGGAGGAGATACGCAGTATTTT.

The rearrangement links TRBV6-2 or TRBV6-3 to TRBJ2-7; D possibly corresponds to TRBD1 (5 bases). The germline gives CDR1 MNHEY, CDR2 SVGEGT. The CDR3 sequence is 13 residues long. V dropped 5 bases and J dropped 4 bases, with 12 bases sitting between them. For the CDR3, the DNA is TGTGCCAGCAGTCCAGGCAGGGTTTACGAGCAGTACGTC. Translation: CASSPGRVYEQYV.

This clone was seen only once. This chain joins TRBV18 and TRBJ1-4; unclear D gene. Trimming left V 6 bases short and J 5 bases short, with 7 bases between. The germline gives CDR1 KGHSH, CDR2 LQKENI. This CDR3 has 12 residues. CDR3 region: CASSSGNEKLFF. The DNA of the CDR3 is TGTGCCAGCTCGTCCGGGAATGAAAAACTGTTTTTT.

About this clone itself: Other DNA sequences of this sample code for an identical CDR3. This chain joins TRBV7-3 and TRBJ2-3; the match to TRBD2 covers 7 bases. Germline V gene lookup returns CDR1 SGHTA and CDR2 FQGTGA. Germline trimming cut 2 bases from V and 3 bases from J; bases unmatched to any gene: 2. The CDR3 length is 14 residues. CDR3 loop: CASSLAGATDTQYF. The CDR3 DNA sequence: TGTGCCAGCAGCTTAGCGGGAGCTACAGATACGCAGTATTTT. Full variable domain (outside the CDR3, taken from reference TRBV7-3 and TRBJ2-3): GAGVSQTPSNKVTEKGKYVELRCDPISGHTALYWYRQSLGQGPEFLIYFQGTGAADDSGLPNDRFFAVRPEGSVSTLKIQRTERGDSAVYLCASSLAGATDTQYFGPGTRLTVL.

This clone was seen a few times. The chain has TRBV9 and TRBJ2-2, with 10 bases that match TRBD2. CDR1 is SGDLS, CDR2 YYNGEE, per germline. CDR3 length: 17 amino acids. Germline trimming cut 0 bases from V and 7 bases from J; bases unmatched to any gene: 9. The CDR3 is CASSVAASGGRIGELFF. The DNA for the CDR3 is TGTGCCAGCAGCGTAGCGGCTAGCGGGGGACGGATCGGGGAGCTGTTTTTT. The variable domain in full, with the rest retrieved from reference TRBV9 and TRBJ2-2, is DSGVTQTPKHLITATGQRVTLRCSPRSGDLSVYWYQQSLDQGLQFLIQYYNGEERAKGNILERFSAQQFPDLHSELNLSSLELGDSALYFCASSVAASGGRIGELFFGEGSRLTVL.

The rearrangement joins TRBV7-9 to TRBJ1-4; D uncertain. The germline CDR1 and CDR2 sequences are SEHNR and FQNEAQ (reference sequence). This CDR3 is 15 amino acids long. V lost 5 bases, J lost 8 bases, and 18 bases lay in between. The CDR3 loop reads CASSPGAIAYEKLFF. Here the CDR3 DNA reads TGTGCCAGCAGCCCGGGAGCCATAGCTTACGAAAAACTGTTTTTT.